These T cell receptor beta chains were read from a single sample in a study of blood T cell repertoires in COVID-19. The method was immunoSEQ multiplex PCR; TCRdb's version includes in-frame clones alone and lacks a portion of them. Of about 280,000 clones listed, about nine tenths are singletons. Sequenced input: PBMCs or T cells enriched from blood (not recorded which). The receptor set was obtained from a woman aged 55-75 years who had recovered from COVID-19. CDR3s include the opening cysteine and the closing phenylalanine or tryptophan. Each record gives: D gene, clone size, V gene, J gene, CDR3 DNA, CDR3 protein. D genes are given only for firm matches. Clone size, where shown, is once, few, many, or a class for clones that have expanded.

>TRBD2|-|TRBV7-9|TRBJ2-7
TGTGCCGCCGGAGGACTAGCGGGAGGGTCCAGGTCCTACGAGCAGTACTTC
CAAGGLAGGSRSYEQYF
>-|-|TRBV28|TRBJ1-2
TGTGCCAGCAGTTCCCTACAGCCCTACTATGGCTACACCTTC
CASSSLQPYYGYTF
>TRBD2|few|TRBV5-1|TRBJ2-3
TGCGCCAGCAGCCCCCCGGGACTAGCGGGAAGCGGCACAGATACGCAGTATTTT
CASSPPGLAGSGTDTQYF
>TRBD1|-|TRBV5-4|TRBJ1-2
TGTGCCAGCAGCACCGGGACAGGGGCCGGAGGAGGAGGCTACACCTTC
CASSTGTGAGGGGYTF
>-|few|TRBV28|TRBJ2-7
TGTGCCAGCAGTTCCCCAGGTTACGAGCAGTACTTC
CASSSPGYEQYF
>TRBD1|once|TRBV7-6|TRBJ1-2
TGTGCCAGCAGCTTAAGAATGGGACAGGAGTTGAATGGCTACACCTTC
CASSLRMGQELNGYTF
>-|-|TRBV18|TRBJ2-5
TGTGCCAGCTCACCACCAGCCCAAGAGACCCAGTACTTC
CASSPPAQETQYF
>TRBD2|-|TRBV7-9|TRBJ2-7
TGTGCCAGTCTTTCAGCGGGAATCGAGCAGTACTTC
CASLSAGIEQYF
>TRBD1|-|TRBV5-4|TRBJ2-2
TGTGCCATACACGGACAGGGTACCGGGGAGCTGTTTTTT
CAIHGQGTGELFF
>TRBD1|-|TRBV28|TRBJ2-2
TGTGCCAGCAGGCTTAGGGACAGGAACACCGGGGAGCTGTTTTTT
CASRLRDRNTGELFF
>-|once|TRBV6-5|TRBJ1-1
TGTGCCAGCAGTTGGCGGCACCACACTGAAGCTTTCTTT
CASSWRHHTEAFF
>TRBD1|-|TRBV28|TRBJ1-1
TGTGCCAGCAGACCTTCGGACAGGCACACTGAAGCTTTCTTT
CASRPSDRHTEAFF
>TRBD1|-|TRBV2|TRBJ1-2
TGTGCCAGCAGGGAGCAGGGGGATTATGGCTACACCTTC
CASREQGDYGYTF
>TRBD1|-|TRBV10-1|TRBJ2-1
TGCGCCAGCAGAGGGGAGTGGACAGGGGGCCCCTACAATGAGCAGTTCTTC
CASRGEWTGGPYNEQFF
>TRBD1|-|TRBV19|TRBJ2-7
TGTGCCAGTAGTATCTGGGACAGGGGGATGAACGAGCAGTACTTC
CASSIWDRGMNEQYF
>-|once|TRBV3-1/TRBV3-2|TRBJ2-2
TGTGCCAGCAGCCGGCTTCCGGGAGAGAACACCGGGGAGCTGTTTTTT
CASSRLPGENTGELFF
>TRBD2|-|TRBV29-1|TRBJ2-1
TGCAGCGATAGAGGGACTAGCCAATTGGAGTTCTTC
CSDRGTSQLEFF
>-|-|TRBV10-2|TRBJ1-1
TGCGCCAGCAAGGGACAATCGAACACTGAAGCTTTCTTT
CASKGQSNTEAFF
>-|-|TRBV6-6|TRBJ2-2
TGTGCCAGCAGTTCCACACCGAACACCGGGGAGCTGTTTTTT
CASSSTPNTGELFF
>TRBD2|-|TRBV29-1|TRBJ2-7
TGCAGCGTTCTGGTAGCGGGGACCTACGAGCAGTACTTC
CSVLVAGTYEQYF
>-|-|TRBV5-1|TRBJ2-7
TGCGCCAGCAGCCCGATGGGCACTGGCTCCTACGAGCAGTACTTC
CASSPMGTGSYEQYF
>-|-|TRBV29-1|TRBJ1-1
TGCAGCGGTGAACGCACAGGGCGGACTGAAGCTTTCTTT
CSGERTGRTEAFF
>-|-|TRBV30|TRBJ1-3
TGTGCCTCCAGGGGTTCTGGAAACACCATATATTTT
CASRGSGNTIYF
>-|-|TRBV5-4|TRBJ2-7
TGTGCCAGCAGCGTGGACAGTCCCTACGAGCAGTACTTC
CASSVDSPYEQYF
>-|-|TRBV6-5|TRBJ1-1
TGTGCCAGCAAAGAAGGGGGTACACCCTGTTTCTTT
CASKEGGTPCFF
>TRBD1|-|TRBV9|TRBJ2-2
TGTGCCAGCAGCGTAGGACAGGGGGCGGGCGGGGAGCTGTTTTTT
CASSVGQGAGGELFF
>-|-|TRBV30|TRBJ1-1
TGTGCCTGGAGTAAGCTGATGAACACTGAAGCTTTCTTT
CAWSKLMNTEAFF
>-|-|TRBV9|TRBJ1-2
TGTGCCAGCAGCGTGGGGGGGCCGGGCGGCTACACCTTC
CASSVGGPGGYTF
>TRBD1|-|TRBV11-2|TRBJ1-4
TGTGCCAGCAGCAACCGGGACAGGGGGCGCGATGAAAAACTGTTTTTT
CASSNRDRGRDEKLFF
>-|-|TRBV4-1|TRBJ2-1
TGCGCCAGCAGCCAAGTTGGCGGGGGCGGCCCCATCTCCTACAATGAGCAGTTCTTC
CASSQVGGGGPISYNEQFF
>TRBD1|once|TRBV7-3|TRBJ2-2
TGTGCCAGCAGCTCCGGGACAGAAACCGGGGAGCTGTTTTTT
CASSSGTETGELFF
>-|-|TRBV5-1|TRBJ1-3
TGCGCCAGCAGCTTGGATTTGGGGCCTACCTCTGGAAACACCATATATTTT
CASSLDLGPTSGNTIYF
>-|-|TRBV5-1|TRBJ2-3
TGCGCCAGCAGGGATTCTGGGGACTCAGATACGCAGTATTTT
CASRDSGDSDTQYF
>-|-|TRBV19|TRBJ1-2
TGTGCCAGTAGTATGACCAGGGATGATGGCTACACCTTC
CASSMTRDDGYTF
>TRBD1|-|TRBV30|TRBJ1-4
TGTGCCTGGAGTGGACAGGGGCTCGAAAAACTGTTTTTT
CAWSGQGLEKLFF
>-|-|TRBV6-5|TRBJ2-7
TGTGCCAGCAGACTGTCGGGGTCAACCTACGAGCAGTACTTC
CASRLSGSTYEQYF
>TRBD2|-|TRBV28|TRBJ2-1
TGTGCCAGCAGTTCCCCCCCCGGACTAGCGGGATACCCCTACAATGAGCAGTTCTTC
CASSSPPGLAGYPYNEQFF
>TRBD2|-|TRBV14|TRBJ2-5
TGTGCCAGCAGCTTACTGACTAGCGGCCAAGAGACCCAGTACTTC
CASSLLTSGQETQYF
>-|-|TRBV5-8|TRBJ1-6
TGTGCCAGCAGCCCTATAGGATTGGACAGAAGCAATTCACCCCTCCACTTT
CASSPIGLDRSNSPLHF
>-|-|TRBV28|TRBJ2-5
TGTGCCAGCATCGAGAGCAGCGGCAAGGGCGGGGAGACCCAGTACTTC
CASIESSGKGGETQYF
>TRBD1|-|TRBV9|TRBJ2-3
TGTGCCAGCAGCGCCTTAGCCGGGACAGGAAAAGATACGCAGTATTTT
CASSALAGTGKDTQYF
>TRBD1|-|TRBV5-1|TRBJ1-2
TGCGCCAGCAGCTCCGGACAGGGGGGCTATGGCTACACCTTC
CASSSGQGGYGYTF
>-|-|TRBV21-1|TRBJ2-7
TGTGCCGGCCCACTAGCGGGAGGTCCCCCGAGCTCCTACGAGCAGTACTTC
CAGPLAGGPPSSYEQYF
>-|once|TRBV2|TRBJ2-3
TGTGCCAGCAGTCACCCCCGGGTAGATACGCAGTATTTT
CASSHPRVDTQYF
>TRBD1|-|TRBV24-1|TRBJ2-7
TGTGCCACCAGTGATCCCGGGACAGTGCCCTACGAGCAGTACTTC
CATSDPGTVPYEQYF
>-|once|TRBV6-5|TRBJ1-2
TGTGCCAGCAGTTTACACAGCAGTTTTAACTATGGCTACACCTTC
CASSLHSSFNYGYTF
>-|-|TRBV3-1/TRBV3-2|TRBJ1-2
TGTGCCAGCAGCCAACGGGCCGGGGATGGCTACACCTTC
CASSQRAGDGYTF
>-|-|TRBV9|TRBJ2-1
TGTGCCAGCAGCGCAGAGCAGGACACTTTCTACAATGAGCAGTTCTTC
CASSAEQDTFYNEQFF
>TRBD1|few|TRBV28|TRBJ1-3
TGTGCCAGCAGGACAGGGTTCTCTGGAAACACCATATATTTT
CASRTGFSGNTIYF
>-|-|TRBV9|TRBJ2-7
TGTGCCAGCAGCCCAAATTCCTACGAGCAGTACTTC
CASSPNSYEQYF
>TRBD1|-|TRBV4-1|TRBJ1-2
TGCGCCAGCAGCCCCGGGACAGCCCAGCCTTATGGCTACACCTTC
CASSPGTAQPYGYTF
>-|-|TRBV19|TRBJ1-5
TGTGCCAGTAGTATAGGGGGCGGATACGGCAATCAGCCCCAGCATTTT
CASSIGGGYGNQPQHF
>TRBD2|-|TRBV3-1/TRBV3-2|TRBJ2-1
TGTGCCAGCAGCCATCTAGCGGGAGTCTTCCACAATGAGCAGTTCTTC
CASSHLAGVFHNEQFF
>TRBD2|-|TRBV29-1|TRBJ2-3
TGCAGCGTTGGCGCGGGAGTGCCGGGAGATACGCAGTATTTT
CSVGAGVPGDTQYF